This TCR beta chain emerged from a study of blood T cells in healthy people across ages (dated by TCRdb to about 2015). About the study as a whole: In model experiments, template switching captured about one uniquely barcoded TCR beta cDNA molecule for every two T cells. Age-related changes in TCR beta repertoire diversity were measured in the study by deep sequencing normalized with unique cDNA molecular identifiers. Four age groups were formed from the donors: young (average approximately 17 years), middle-aged (approximately 42), aged (around 68) and long-lived (less than 85). To avoid experimental bias, donors of different ages were spread randomly across the sequencing lanes. For two donors (one aged 18 to 30 and one aged 80 or older), the study analyzed two additional independent replicas of 1 million unique cDNA reads from the same blood draw. General findings and caveats noted by the study authors: As age increased, observed TCR beta diversity per million T cells dropped in a roughly linear way, and a significant reduction was already evident by age around 41. Compared with the aged group, the long-lived group had more naive CD4+ T cells, fewer expanded clones and increased TCR diversity, a pattern suggesting age selection. The percentage of naive T cells measured by flow cytometry correlated strongly with observed TCR beta diversity. Estimates of total diversity from one million sequenced T cells were regarded as lower bounds and underestimates. Because profiling used bulk unsorted PBMCs, naive and antigen-experienced compartments could not be compared conclusively. Because donor CMV infection status was unknown, age-related changes in expanded clonotypes were potentially confounded.

This clonotype has more than one count but fewer than ten. Its binding antigen is unknown. It has no much larger one-base neighbor in the sample; base qualities were not kept. The donors were roughly 38 Caucasian individuals from Russia, aged 6 to 90 years, who were systemically healthy. Each donor gave ten milliliters of peripheral blood, collected into EDTA-treated Vacutainer tubes. Ficoll-Paque density-gradient centrifugation was used to isolate PBMCs, with at least 6 million obtained per sample. Trizol reagent was used to extract total RNA from PBMCs, with at least 6 micrograms per sample. The percentages of naive CD45RAhigh/CD27high T cells were determined by flow cytometry on a PBMC aliquot from every donor. The CDR3 spans 16 residues, from the cysteine through the phenylalanine. The CDR3 DNA has 48 bases and is translated from base 1. V is trimmed back by 4 bases and J by 4 bases, and the junction contains 6 bases that no gene match accounts for. CDR1 is given as SGHTA and CDR2 as FQGTGA, both from the germline V gene.

Receptor amplification or capture employed 5' RACE. The instrument was an Illumina HiSeq 2500. A second 7 to 11 cycle PCR used a sample-barcoded 5' primer and a J-beta primer mix. A template-switch 5' adaptor carrying 12 random nucleotides introduced a unique molecular identifier onto each TCR beta cDNA molecule. Each sample yielded at least 2.5 million CDR3-containing paired-end reads. First-strand cDNA was synthesized from all RNA with the Mint cDNA synthesis kit, primed by a TRBC-specific oligonucleotide. After uracil-DNA glycosylase treatment, a first 18-cycle PCR used universal primers M1SS and BC2_uni_R on all cDNA. On the authors' methods: Normalization of each sample was performed by random selection of 1 million high-quality reads, each carrying a distinct molecular identifier. Instead of being binned into consensus sequences, reads with shared molecular identifiers were discarded. MiTCR, with a Q25 quality threshold and the strictest error-elimination algorithm, was used for CDR3 identification, clonotype clustering and error correction. A nonparametric unseen species model using Euler transformation provided a lower-bound estimate of total TCR beta diversity. TCRdb trimmed the raw reads at Q25, called clones with MiXCR and kept productive beta chains. Every CDR3 protein is listed once, alongside the most common genes and DNA of its rows. TCRdb's processing, not the authors' own work, is the source of the V and J calls. This sample lists hundreds of thousands of distinct CDR3 sequences; approximately 53% were detected once. Clones ranked in the top ten supply roughly 25% of the sample.

The chain employs TRBV7-3 and TRBJ2-3; TRBD2 fits 12 bases in the junction. The TCR was taken from a man aged 40-49 years in good health. Sequences were obtained from blood. CDR3 region: CASSSGLAGRADTQYF. In nucleotide form, the sequence is TGTGCCAGCAGCTCGGGACTAGCGGGTAGGGCAGATACGCAGTATTTT.